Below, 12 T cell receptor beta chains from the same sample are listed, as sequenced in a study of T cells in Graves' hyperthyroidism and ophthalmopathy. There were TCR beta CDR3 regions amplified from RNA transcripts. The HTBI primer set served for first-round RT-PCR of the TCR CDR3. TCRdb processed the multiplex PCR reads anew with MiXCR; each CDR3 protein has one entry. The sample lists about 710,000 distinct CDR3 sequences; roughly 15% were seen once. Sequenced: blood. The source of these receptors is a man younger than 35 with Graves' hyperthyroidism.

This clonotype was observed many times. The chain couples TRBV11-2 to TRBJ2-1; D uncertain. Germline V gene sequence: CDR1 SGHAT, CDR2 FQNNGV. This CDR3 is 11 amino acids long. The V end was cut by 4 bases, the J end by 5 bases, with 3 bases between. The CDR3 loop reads CASSYHNEQFF. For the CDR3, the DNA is TGTGCCAGCAGCTATCACAATGAGCAGTTCTTC.

CDR3 nucleotide sequence: TGTGCCAGCTCACCCTCCGGGACAGGTTTAGGAGAGACCCAGTACTTC. Translating it yields CASSPSGTGLGETQYF. The genes are TRBV18 and TRBJ2-5; TRBD1 matches at 8 bases. The ends lost 3 bases at V and 4 bases at J; junction bases unmatched: 10. Germline V lookup: CDR1 KGHSH, CDR2 LQKENI. This CDR3 contains 16 residues.

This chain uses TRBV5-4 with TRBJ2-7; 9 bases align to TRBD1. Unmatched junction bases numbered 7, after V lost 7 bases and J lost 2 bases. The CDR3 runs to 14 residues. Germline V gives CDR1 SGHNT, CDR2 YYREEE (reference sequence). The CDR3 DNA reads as TGTGCCAGCCAGCGACAGGGGGGGCCCTACGAGCAGTACTTC. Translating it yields CASQRQGGPYEQYF.

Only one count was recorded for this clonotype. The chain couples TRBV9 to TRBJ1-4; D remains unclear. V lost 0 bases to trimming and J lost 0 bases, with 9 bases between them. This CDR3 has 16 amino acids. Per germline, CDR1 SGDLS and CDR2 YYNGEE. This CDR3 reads CASSVGPEPTNEKLFF. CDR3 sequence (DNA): TGTGCCAGCAGCGTAGGCCCCGAGCCAACTAATGAAAAACTGTTTTTT.

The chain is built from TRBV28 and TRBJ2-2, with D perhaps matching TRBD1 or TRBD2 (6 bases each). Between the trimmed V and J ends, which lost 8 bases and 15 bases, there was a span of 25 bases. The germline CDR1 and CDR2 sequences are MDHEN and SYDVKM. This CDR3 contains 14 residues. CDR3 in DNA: TGTGCCAGCTCTATCAAAGGGGGGCGATTAGAGGTGTTTTTT. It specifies CASSIKGGRLEVFF. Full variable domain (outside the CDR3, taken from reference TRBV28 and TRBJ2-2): DVKVTQSSRYLVKRTGEKVFLECVQDMDHENMFWYRQDPGLGLRLIYFSYDVKMKEKGDIPEGYSVSREKKERFSLILESASTNQTSMYLCASSIKGGRLEVFFGEGSRLTVL.

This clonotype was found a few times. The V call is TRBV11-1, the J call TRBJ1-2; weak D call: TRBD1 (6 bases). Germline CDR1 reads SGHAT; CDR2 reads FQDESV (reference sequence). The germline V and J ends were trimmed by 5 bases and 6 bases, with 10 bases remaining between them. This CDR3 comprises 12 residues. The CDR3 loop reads CASSKQGDGYTF. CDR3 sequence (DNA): TGTGCCAGCAGCAAACAGGGTGATGGCTACACCTTC. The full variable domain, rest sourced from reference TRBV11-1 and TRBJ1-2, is EAEVAQSPRYKITEKSQAVAFWCDPISGHATLYWYRQILGQGPELLVQFQDESVVDDSQLPKDRFSAERLKGVDSTLKIQPAELGDSAMYLCASSKQGDGYTFGSGTRLTVV.

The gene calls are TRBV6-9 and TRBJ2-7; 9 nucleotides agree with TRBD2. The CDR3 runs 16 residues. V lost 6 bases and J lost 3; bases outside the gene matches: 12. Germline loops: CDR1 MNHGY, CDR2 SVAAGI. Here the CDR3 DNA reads TGTGCCAGCAGCTCCGGGGGAGCGGGAGGACACTACGAGCAGTACTTC. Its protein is CASSSGGAGGHYEQYF.

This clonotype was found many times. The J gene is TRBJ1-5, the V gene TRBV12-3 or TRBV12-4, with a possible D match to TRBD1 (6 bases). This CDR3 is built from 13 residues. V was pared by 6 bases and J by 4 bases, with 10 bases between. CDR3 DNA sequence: TGTGCCAGCAGGAGGGGGTCGAATCAGCCCCAGCATTTT. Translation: CASRRGSNQPQHF.

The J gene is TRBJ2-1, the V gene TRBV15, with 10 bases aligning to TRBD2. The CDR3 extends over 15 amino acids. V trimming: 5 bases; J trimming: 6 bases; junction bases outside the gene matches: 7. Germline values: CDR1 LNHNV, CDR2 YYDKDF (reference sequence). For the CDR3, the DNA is TGTGCCACCAGCGGTCCTAGCGGGAGTCTCAATGAGCAGTTCTTC. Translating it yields CATSGPSGSLNEQFF.

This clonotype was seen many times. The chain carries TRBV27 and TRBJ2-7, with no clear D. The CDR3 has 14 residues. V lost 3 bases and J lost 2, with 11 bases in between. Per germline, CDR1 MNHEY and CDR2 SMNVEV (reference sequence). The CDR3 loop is CASSLRTAAYEQYF. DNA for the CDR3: TGTGCCAGCAGTTTGAGGACGGCCGCCTACGAGCAGTACTTC.

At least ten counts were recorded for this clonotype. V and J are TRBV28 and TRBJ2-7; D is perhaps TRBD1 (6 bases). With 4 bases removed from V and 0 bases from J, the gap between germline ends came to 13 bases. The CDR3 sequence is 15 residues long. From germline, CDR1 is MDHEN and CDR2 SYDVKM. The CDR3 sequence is CASSSTWTASYEQYF. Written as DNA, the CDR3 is TGTGCCAGCAGTTCCACATGGACAGCCTCCTACGAGCAGTACTTC.

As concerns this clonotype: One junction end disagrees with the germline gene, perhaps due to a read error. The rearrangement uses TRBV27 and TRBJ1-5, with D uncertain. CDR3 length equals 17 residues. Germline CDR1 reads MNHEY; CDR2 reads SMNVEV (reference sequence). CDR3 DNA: TGTGCCAGCAGTGTATATCCCCCCCCCCCCCCCCCGAAGCCCCCGCATTTT. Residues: CASSVYPPPPPPKPPHF.